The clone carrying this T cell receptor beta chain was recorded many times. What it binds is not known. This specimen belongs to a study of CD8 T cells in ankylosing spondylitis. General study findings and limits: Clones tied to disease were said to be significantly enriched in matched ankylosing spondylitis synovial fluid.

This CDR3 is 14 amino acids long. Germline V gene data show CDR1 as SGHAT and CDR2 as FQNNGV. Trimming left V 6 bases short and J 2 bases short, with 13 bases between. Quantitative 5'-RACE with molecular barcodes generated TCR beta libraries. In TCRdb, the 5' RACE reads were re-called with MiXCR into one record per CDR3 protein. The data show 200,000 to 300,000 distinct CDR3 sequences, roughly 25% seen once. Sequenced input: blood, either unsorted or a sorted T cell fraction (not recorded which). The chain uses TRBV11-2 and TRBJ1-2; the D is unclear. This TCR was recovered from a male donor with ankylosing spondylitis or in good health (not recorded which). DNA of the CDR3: TGTGCCAGCAGGGGGTATAGGGCAAACTATGGCTACACCTTC. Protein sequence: CASRGYRANYGYTF. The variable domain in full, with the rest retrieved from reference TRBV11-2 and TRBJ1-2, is EAGVAQSPRYKIIEKRQSVAFWCNPISGHATLYWYQQILGQGPKLLIQFQNNGVVDDSQLPKDRFSAERLKGVDSTLKIQPAKLEDSAVYLCASRGYRANYGYTFGSGTRLTVV.